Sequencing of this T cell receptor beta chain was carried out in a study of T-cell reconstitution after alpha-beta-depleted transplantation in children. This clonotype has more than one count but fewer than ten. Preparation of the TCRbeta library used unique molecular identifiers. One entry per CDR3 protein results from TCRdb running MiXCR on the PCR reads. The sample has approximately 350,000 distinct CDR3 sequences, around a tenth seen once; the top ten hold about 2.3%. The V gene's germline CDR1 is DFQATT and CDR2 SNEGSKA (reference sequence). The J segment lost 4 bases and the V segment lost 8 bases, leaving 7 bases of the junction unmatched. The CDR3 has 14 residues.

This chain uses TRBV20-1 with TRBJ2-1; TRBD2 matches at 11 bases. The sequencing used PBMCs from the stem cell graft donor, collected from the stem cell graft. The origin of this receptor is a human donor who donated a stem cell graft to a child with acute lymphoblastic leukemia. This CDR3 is CSYTGTSGYNEQFF. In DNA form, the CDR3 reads TGCAGTTACACCGGGACTAGCGGATACAATGAGCAGTTCTTC.